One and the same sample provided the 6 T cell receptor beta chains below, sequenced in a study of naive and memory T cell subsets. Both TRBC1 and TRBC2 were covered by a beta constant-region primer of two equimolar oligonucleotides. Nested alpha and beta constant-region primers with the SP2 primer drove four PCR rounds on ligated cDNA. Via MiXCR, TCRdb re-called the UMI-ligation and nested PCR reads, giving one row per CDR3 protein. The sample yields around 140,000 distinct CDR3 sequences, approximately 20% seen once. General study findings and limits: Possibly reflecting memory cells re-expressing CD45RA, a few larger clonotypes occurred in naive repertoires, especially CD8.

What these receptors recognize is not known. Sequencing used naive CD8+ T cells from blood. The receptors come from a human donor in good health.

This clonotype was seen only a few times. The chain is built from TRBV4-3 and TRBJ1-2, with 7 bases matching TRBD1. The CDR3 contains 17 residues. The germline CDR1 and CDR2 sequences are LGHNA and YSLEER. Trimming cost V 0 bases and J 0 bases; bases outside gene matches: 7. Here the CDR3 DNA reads TGCGCCAGCAGCCAAGAGTTCTCCGGGACAGCTAACTATGGCTACACCTTC. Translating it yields CASSQEFSGTANYGYTF.

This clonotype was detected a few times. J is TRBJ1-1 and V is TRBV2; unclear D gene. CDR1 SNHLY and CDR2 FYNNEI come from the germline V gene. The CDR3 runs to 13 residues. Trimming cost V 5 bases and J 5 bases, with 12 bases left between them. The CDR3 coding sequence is TGTGCCAGCAGTCGCGACCTGGGAACTGAAGCTTTCTTT. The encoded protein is CASSRDLGTEAFF.

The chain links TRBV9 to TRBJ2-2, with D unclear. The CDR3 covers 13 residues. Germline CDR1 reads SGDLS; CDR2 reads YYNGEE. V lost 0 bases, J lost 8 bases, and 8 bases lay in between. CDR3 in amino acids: CASSVESSGELFF. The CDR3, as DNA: TGTGCCAGCAGCGTAGAGTCCTCTGGGGAGCTGTTTTTT.

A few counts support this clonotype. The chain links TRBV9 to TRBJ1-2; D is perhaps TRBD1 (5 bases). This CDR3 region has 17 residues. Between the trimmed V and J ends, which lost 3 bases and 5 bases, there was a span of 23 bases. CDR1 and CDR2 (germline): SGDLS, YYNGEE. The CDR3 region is CASSAIGTEEALYGYTF. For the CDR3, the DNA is TGTGCCAGCAGCGCCATCGGGACCGAGGAAGCACTATATGGCTACACCTTC.

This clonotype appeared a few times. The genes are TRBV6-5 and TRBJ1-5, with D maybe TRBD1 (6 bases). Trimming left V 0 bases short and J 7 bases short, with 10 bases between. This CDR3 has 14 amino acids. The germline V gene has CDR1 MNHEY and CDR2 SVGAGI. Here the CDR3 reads CASSYSRGVQPQHF. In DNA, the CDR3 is TGTGCCAGCAGTTACTCGAGGGGGGTGCAGCCCCAGCATTTT.

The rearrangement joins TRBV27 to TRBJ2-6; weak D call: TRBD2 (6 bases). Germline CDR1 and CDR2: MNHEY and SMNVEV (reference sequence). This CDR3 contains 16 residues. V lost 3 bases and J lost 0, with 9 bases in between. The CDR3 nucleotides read TGTGCCAGCAGTTTGCTAGCGACCTCTGGGGCCAACGTCCTGACTTTC. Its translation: CASSLLATSGANVLTF.